The source of this T cell receptor (beta chain) is a study of T cell responses to AZD1222 COVID-19 vaccine. This CDR3 is 16 amino acids long. Losses at the gene ends were 5 bases for V and 1 base for J; bases not matched to a gene: 9. Per germline, CDR1 SGHAT and CDR2 FQNNGV. About this clone: The antigen remains unidentified.

Study results and caveats: Once two AZD1222 doses were given, Spike-specific TCR breadth and depth went up.

Sequencing was performed with immunoSEQ multiplex PCR; in TCRdb, only in-frame clones are kept and a portion is missing. Here the sample spans 68,000 or so clones, about 80% being singletons. The clonotype comes from an adult in good health. Sequenced here: peripheral blood, sampled on day 0 of AZD1222 vaccination. The V and J genes are TRBV11-2 and TRBJ2-3; 7 bases are shared with TRBD1. This CDR3 is CASSRYPGTGTDTQYF. The CDR3 nucleotides are TGTGCCAGCAGCCGTTATCCCGGGACAGGCACAGATACGCAGTATTTT. The whole variable domain, remainder taken from reference TRBV11-2 and TRBJ2-3, is EAGVAQSPRYKIIEKRQSVAFWCNPISGHATLYWYQQILGQGPKLLIQFQNNGVVDDSQLPKDRFSAERLKGVDSTLKIQPAKLEDSAVYLCASSRYPGTGTDTQYFGPGTRLTVL.